This TCR beta chain emerged from a study of metastatic and nonmetastatic thyroid tumors. The table lists this clone with a count of one. Among the patients, none had received any treatment before thyroid surgery. The V end was cut by 4 bases, the J end by 3 bases, with 10 bases between. Germline CDR1 MGHRA, CDR2 YSYEKL. CDR3 size: 15 residues. TCRdb reassembled clones from the PCR reads with MiXCR. The sample yields approximately 40,000 clones, roughly 50% seen once. The origin of this receptor is a male donor with papillary thyroid cancer or a benign thyroid nodule (not recorded which). Some clones in this sample may be carry-over from other donors' samples. The sample was tumor tissue. The V call is TRBV4-1, the J call TRBJ2-6, with D possibly matching TRBD1 (6 bases). CDR3 protein: CASSLQGGGANVLTF. DNA of the CDR3: TGCGCCAGCAGCCTACAGGGTGGTGGGGCCAACGTCCTGACTTTC.